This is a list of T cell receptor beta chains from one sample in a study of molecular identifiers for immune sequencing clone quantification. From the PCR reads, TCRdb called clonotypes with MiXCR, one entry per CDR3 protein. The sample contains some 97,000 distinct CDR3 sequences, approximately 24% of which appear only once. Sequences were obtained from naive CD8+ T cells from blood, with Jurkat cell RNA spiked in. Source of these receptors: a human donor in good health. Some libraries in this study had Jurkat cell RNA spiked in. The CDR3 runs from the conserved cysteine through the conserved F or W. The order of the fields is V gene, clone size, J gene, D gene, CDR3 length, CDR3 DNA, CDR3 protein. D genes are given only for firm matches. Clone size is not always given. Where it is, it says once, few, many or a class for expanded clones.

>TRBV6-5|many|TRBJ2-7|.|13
TGTGCCAGCAGGACCAGGGGTTCGGGCGAGCAGTACTTC
CASRTRGSGEQYF
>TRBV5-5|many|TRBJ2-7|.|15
TGTGCCAGCAGCTTGGAGGGGACACCTACCTACGAGCAGTACTTC
CASSLEGTPTYEQYF
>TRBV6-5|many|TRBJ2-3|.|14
TGTGCCAGCAGGACCGGGTCGGCGATGGATACGCAGTATTTT
CASRTGSAMDTQYF
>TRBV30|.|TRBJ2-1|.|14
TGTGCCTGGAGTGGGCAGGGGCACTGCAATGGGCAGTTCTTC
CAWSGQGHCNGQFF
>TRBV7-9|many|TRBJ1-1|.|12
TGTGCCAGCAGCCCTATCGGCACTGAAGCTTTCTTT
CASSPIGTEAFF
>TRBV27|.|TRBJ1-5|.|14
TGTGCCAGCAGTTTATCCAGGGGCAATCAGCCCCAGCATTTT
CASSLSRGNQPQHF
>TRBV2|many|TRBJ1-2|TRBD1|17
TGTGCCAGCAGTGAAACCCCAGGGACAGGGGGAATCTATGGCTACACCTTC
CASSETPGTGGIYGYTF
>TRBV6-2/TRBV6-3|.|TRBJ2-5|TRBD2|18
TGTGCCAGCAGTCTCGGACTAGCGGGGGGGCCGGCCCAAGAGACCCAGTACTTC
CASSLGLAGGPAQETQYF
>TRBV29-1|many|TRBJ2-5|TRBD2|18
TGCAGCGTTCCTCCCTCGGGGCGGGAGGGCCCACGGAAAGAGACCCAGTACTTC
CSVPPSGREGPRKETQYF
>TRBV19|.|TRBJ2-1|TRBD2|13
TGTGCCAGCGGACTAGCGGTAAACAATGAGCAGTTCTTC
CASGLAVNNEQFF
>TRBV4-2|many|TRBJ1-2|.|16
TGTGCCAGCAGCCAGCTAGGAGGGGGAAAGGAGAGTGGCTACACCTTC
CASSQLGGGKESGYTF
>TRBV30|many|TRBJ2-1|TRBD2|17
TGTGCCTGGAGTGTCACTAGCGGCCTAGCGGGAGGCAATGAGCAGTTCTTC
CAWSVTSGLAGGNEQFF
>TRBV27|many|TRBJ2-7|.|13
TGTGCCAGCAGTCCCCGGGCCGGATACGAGCAGTACTTC
CASSPRAGYEQYF
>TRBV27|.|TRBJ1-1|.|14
TGTGCCAGCACAAGGGGGGGTAGCGGCACTGAAGCTTTCTTT
CASTRGGSGTEAFF
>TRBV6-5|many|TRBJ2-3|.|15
TGTGCCAGCAGTTACGTCAGCCAGGCAAGGGATACGCAGTATTTT
CASSYVSQARDTQYF